The T cell receptor beta chain under discussion was sequenced for a study of T cells expressing NK-cell markers. Study results and caveats: A few donors likewise had their CD3+CD56-NKG2C+ fraction led by these clonotypes.

The CDR3 is 15 residues long. Looked up from germline, CDR1 is KGHSH and CDR2 is LQKENI. TCRdb re-analyzed the 5' RACE reads; it lists each CDR3 protein once, without DNA. This sample's table reports a few hundred thousand distinct CDR3 sequences. Details on this clonotype: The antigen is not known.

This chain connects TRBV18 to TRBJ2-7; TCRdb selects TRBD1, and the lack of DNA leaves this call unchecked. The sequenced sample was blood T cells: a sorted CD56 or NKG2C T cell subset, CD4+ or CD8+ T cells, or bulk PBMC T cells (not recorded which). This receptor was obtained from a man between 18 and 69 years old in good health. This chain's CDR3 is CASSPPGTGGYEQYF.